A single sample is the source of the 6 T cell receptor beta chains below, sequenced in a study of cytomegalovirus exposure and HLA in healthy donors. PCR employed 60 Vbeta and 13 Jbeta primers. Sequenced by immunoSEQ multiplex PCR; TCRdb stores in-frame clones only, minus some. Of some 150,000 clones in the sample, approximately 79% are singletons; the top ten hold roughly 6.8%. Specimen: PBMCs. These receptors came from a middle-aged man in good health and CMV-seropositive.

The chain combines TRBV18 with TRBJ2-1, with TRBD1 identical over 7 bases. From germline, CDR1 is KGHSH and CDR2 LQKENI. The CDR3 is 19 amino acids. Unmatched junction bases numbered 11, after V lost 0 bases and J lost 0 bases. CDR3 nucleotides: TGTGCCAGCTCACCACCGGTAGTACAGGGGCCCAGCTCCTACAATGAGCAGTTCTTC. Translation gives CASSPPVVQGPSSYNEQFF. Based on the CDR3 plus reference TRBV18 and TRBJ2-1, the full variable domain is NAGVMQNPRHLVRRRGQEARLRCSPMKGHSHVYWYRQLPEEGLKFMVYLQKENIIDESGMPKERFSAEFPKEGPSILRIQQVVRGDSAAYFCASSPPVVQGPSSYNEQFFGPGTRLTVL.

The chain carries TRBV7-2 and TRBJ2-7; D ambiguous. Between the trimmed V and J ends, which lost 3 bases and 0 bases, there was a span of 12 bases. There are 15 residues in the CDR3. The germline CDR1 and CDR2 sequences are SGHTA and FQGNSA. Here the CDR3 reads CASSLGHVSSYEQYF. The CDR3 bases are TGTGCCAGCAGCTTGGGCCACGTAAGCTCCTACGAGCAGTACTTC.

This clone was seen only once. The chain employs TRBV11-2 and TRBJ2-7, with D maybe TRBD1 (5 bases). Germline CDR1 is SGHAT and CDR2 is FQNNGV. The CDR3 spans 14 residues. Trimming took 0 bases from V and 5 from J, leaving 11 bases between them. The CDR3 nucleotides read TGTGCCAGCAGCTTAGACAGGGTGTCGGACGAGCAGTACTTC. This gives the protein CASSLDRVSDEQYF.

The chain carries TRBV25-1 and TRBJ2-1; D not resolved. Per germline, CDR1 MGHDK and CDR2 SYGVNS. The CDR3 runs 11 residues. The V and J ends lost 8 bases and 3 bases respectively, with 5 bases between them. The CDR3 loop reads CASSYYNEQFF. The CDR3 nucleotides read TGTGCCAGCTCTTACTACAATGAGCAGTTCTTC. Together with reference TRBV25-1 and TRBJ2-1, the CDR3 gives the full variable domain: EADIYQTPRYLVIGTGKKITLECSQTMGHDKMYWYQQDPGMELHLIHYSYGVNSTEKGDLSSESTVSRIRTEHFPLTLESARPSHTSQYLCASSYYNEQFFGPGTRLTVL.

V usage is TRBV6-6 and J usage is TRBJ1-1; no reliable D call. The CDR3 covers 12 residues. In germline, CDR1 is MNHNY, CDR2 SVGAGI (reference sequence). V lost 11 bases, J lost 4 bases, and 14 bases lay in between. CDR3 in DNA: TGTGCCGCGGGAGAGATCTTCACTGAAGCTTTCTTT. This gives the protein CAAGEIFTEAFF.

The V and J genes are TRBV2 and TRBJ2-1; weak D call: TRBD2 (6 bases). CDR1 and CDR2 (germline): SNHLY, FYNNEI. V was pared by 4 bases and J by 8 bases, with 9 bases between. The CDR3 totals 12 residues. The CDR3 sequence: CASSAEGDEQFF. As DNA, the CDR3 is TGTGCCAGCAGTGCGGAGGGAGATGAGCAGTTCTTC.